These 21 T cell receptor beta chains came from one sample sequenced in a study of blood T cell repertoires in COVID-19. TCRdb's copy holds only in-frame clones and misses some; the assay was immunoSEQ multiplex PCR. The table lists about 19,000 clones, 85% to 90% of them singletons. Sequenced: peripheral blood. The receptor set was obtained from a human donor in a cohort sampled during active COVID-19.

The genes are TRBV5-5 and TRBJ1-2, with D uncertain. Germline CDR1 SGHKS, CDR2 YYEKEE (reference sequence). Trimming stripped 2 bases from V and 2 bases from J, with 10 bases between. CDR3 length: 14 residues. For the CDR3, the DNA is TGTGCCAGCAGCTTCAGTGGAGGGAACTATGGCTACACCTTC. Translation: CASSFSGGNYGYTF.

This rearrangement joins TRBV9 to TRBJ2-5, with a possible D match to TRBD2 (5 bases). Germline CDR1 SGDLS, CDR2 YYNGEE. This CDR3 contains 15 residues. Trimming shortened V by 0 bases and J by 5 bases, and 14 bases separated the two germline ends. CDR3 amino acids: CASSVGGRGVETQYF. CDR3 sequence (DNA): TGTGCCAGCAGCGTAGGAGGGCGCGGAGTCGAGACCCAGTACTTC.

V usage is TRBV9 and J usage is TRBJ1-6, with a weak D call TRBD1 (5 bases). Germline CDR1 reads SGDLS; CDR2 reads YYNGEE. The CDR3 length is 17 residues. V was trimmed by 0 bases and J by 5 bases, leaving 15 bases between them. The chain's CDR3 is CASSVAPGRANNSPLHF. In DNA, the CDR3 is TGTGCCAGCAGCGTAGCCCCGGGCAGGGCTAATAATTCACCCCTCCACTTT.

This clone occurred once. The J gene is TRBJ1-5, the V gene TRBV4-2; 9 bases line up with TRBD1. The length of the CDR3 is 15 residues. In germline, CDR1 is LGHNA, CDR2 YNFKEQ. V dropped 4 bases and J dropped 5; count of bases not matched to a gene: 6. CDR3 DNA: TGTGCCAGCAGCCTAACATGGACAGGGGATCAGCCCCAGCATTTT. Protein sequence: CASSLTWTGDQPQHF.

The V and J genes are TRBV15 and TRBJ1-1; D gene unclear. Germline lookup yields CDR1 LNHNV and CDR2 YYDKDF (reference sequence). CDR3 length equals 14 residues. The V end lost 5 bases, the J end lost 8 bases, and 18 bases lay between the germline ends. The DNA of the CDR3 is TGTGCCACCAGCGGACCCTTCCCGGGATCGGAAGCTTTCTTT. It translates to CATSGPFPGSEAFF. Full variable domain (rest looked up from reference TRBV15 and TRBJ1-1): DAMVIQNPRYQVTQFGKPVTLSCSQTLNHNVMYWYQQKSSQAPKLLFHYYDKDFNNEADTPDNFQSRRPNTSFCFLDIRSPGLGDTAMYLCATSGPFPGSEAFFGQGTRLTVV.

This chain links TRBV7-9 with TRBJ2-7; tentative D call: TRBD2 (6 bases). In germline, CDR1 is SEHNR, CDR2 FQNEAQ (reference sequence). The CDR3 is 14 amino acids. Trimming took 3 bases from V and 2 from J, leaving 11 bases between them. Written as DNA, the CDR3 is TGTGCCAGCAGCTTTCCGGGACTCCCCTACGAGCAGTACTTC. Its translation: CASSFPGLPYEQYF.

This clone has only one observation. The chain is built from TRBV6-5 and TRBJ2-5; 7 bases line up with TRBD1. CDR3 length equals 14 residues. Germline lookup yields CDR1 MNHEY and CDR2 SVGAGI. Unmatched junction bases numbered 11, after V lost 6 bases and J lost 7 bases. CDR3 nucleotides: TGTGCCAGCAGGAAAAGACAGGGATTGGGGACCCAGTACTTC. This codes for CASRKRQGLGTQYF.

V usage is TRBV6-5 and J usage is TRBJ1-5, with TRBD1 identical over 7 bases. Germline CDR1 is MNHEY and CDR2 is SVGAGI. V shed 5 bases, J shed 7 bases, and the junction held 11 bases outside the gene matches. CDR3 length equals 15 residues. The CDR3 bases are TGTGCCAGCAGTCCCGAGAGGGGGCTAGGGCAGCCCCAGCATTTT. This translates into CASSPERGLGQPQHF.

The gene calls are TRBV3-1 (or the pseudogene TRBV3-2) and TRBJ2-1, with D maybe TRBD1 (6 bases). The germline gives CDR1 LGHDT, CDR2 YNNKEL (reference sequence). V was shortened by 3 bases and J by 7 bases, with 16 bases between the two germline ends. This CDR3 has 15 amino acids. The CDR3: CASSHLGQTRNEQFF. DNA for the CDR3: TGTGCCAGCAGCCACCTAGGACAGACCCGGAATGAGCAGTTCTTC.

This CDR3 is CASRSAGTALRNTEAFF. CDR3 DNA sequence: TGCGCCAGCAGGTCGGCCGGGACAGCCTTAAGGAACACTGAAGCTTTCTTT. The chain employs TRBV5-1 and TRBJ1-1; 7 bases match TRBD1. The germline gives CDR1 SGHRS, CDR2 YFSETQ. The CDR3 has 17 amino acids. V shed 5 bases and J 1 base; nucleotides not matched to a gene: 14.

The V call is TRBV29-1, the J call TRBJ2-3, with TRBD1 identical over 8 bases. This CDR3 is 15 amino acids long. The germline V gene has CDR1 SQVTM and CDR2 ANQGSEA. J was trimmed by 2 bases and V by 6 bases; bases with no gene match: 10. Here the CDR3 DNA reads TGCAGCGTGAGACAGGGGTCGACTTACACAGATACGCAGTATTTT. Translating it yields CSVRQGSTYTDTQYF.

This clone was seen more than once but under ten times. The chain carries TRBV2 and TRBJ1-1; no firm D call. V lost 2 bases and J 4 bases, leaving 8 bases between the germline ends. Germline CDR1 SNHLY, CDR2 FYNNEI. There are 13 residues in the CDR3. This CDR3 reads CASSELEGTEAFF. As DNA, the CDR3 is TGTGCCAGCAGTGAATTGGAGGGCACTGAAGCTTTCTTT. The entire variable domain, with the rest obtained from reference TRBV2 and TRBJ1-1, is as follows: EPEVTQTPSHQVTQMGQEVILRCVPISNHLYFYWYRQILGQKVEFLVSFYNNEISEKSEIFDDQFSVERPDGSNFTLKIRSTKLEDSAMYFCASSELEGTEAFFGQGTRLTVV.

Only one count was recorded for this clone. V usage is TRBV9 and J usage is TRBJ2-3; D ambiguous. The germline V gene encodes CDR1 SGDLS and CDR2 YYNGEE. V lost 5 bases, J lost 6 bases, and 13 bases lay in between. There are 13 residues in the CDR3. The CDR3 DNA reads TGTGCCAGCAGTCCTTTCTTCCAGGATACGCAGTATTTT. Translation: CASSPFFQDTQYF. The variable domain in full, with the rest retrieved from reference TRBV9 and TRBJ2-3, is DSGVTQTPKHLITATGQRVTLRCSPRSGDLSVYWYQQSLDQGLQFLIQYYNGEERAKGNILERFSAQQFPDLHSELNLSSLELGDSALYFCASSPFFQDTQYFGPGTRLTVL.

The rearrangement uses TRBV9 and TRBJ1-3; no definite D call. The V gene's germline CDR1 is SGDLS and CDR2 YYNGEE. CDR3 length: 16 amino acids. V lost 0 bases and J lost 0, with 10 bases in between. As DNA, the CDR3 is TGTGCCAGCAGCGTAGGAGTATCCCTCTCTGGAAACACCATATATTTT. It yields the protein CASSVGVSLSGNTIYF.

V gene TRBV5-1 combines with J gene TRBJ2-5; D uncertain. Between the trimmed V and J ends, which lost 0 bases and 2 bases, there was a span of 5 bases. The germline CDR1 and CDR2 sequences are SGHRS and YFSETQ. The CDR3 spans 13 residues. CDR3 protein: CASSLGQQETQYF. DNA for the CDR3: TGCGCCAGCAGCTTGGGTCAGCAAGAGACCCAGTACTTC.

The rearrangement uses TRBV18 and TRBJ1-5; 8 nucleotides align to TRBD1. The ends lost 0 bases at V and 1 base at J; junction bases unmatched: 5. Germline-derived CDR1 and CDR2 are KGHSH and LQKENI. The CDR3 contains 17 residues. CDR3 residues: CASSPPGRGLSNQPQHF. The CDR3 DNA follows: TGTGCCAGCTCACCACCGGGCAGGGGGCTAAGCAATCAGCCCCAGCATTTT.

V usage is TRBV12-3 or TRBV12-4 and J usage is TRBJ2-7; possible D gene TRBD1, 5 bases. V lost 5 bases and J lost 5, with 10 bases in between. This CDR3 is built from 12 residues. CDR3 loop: CASSQGRHEQYF. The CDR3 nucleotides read TGTGCCAGCAGTCAGGGCCGTCACGAGCAGTACTTC.

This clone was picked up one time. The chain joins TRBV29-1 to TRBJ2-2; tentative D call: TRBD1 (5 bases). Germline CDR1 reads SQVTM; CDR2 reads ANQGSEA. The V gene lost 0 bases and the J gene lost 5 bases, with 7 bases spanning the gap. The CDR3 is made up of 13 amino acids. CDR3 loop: CSVEEQGTGELFF. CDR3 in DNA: TGCAGCGTTGAAGAGCAGGGAACCGGGGAGCTGTTTTTT.

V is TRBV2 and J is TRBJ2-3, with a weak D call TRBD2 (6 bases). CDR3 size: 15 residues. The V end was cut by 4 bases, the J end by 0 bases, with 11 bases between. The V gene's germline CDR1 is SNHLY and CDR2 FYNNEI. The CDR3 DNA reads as TGTGCCAGCAGTGGCGGGACCGCTAGCACAGATACGCAGTATTTT. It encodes CASSGGTASTDTQYF. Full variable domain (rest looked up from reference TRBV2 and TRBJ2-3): EPEVTQTPSHQVTQMGQEVILRCVPISNHLYFYWYRQILGQKVEFLVSFYNNEISEKSEIFDDQFSVERPDGSNFTLKIRSTKLEDSAMYFCASSGGTASTDTQYFGPGTRLTVL.

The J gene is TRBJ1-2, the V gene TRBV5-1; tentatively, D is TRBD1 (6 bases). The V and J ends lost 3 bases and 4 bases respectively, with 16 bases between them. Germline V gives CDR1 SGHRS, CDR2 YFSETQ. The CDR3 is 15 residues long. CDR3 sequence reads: CASSWRGQDLYGYTF. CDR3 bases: TGCGCCAGCAGCTGGCGGGGGCAGGACCTCTATGGCTACACCTTC. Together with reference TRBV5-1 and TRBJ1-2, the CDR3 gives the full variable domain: KAGVTQTPRYLIKTRGQQVTLSCSPISGHRSVSWYQQTPGQGLQFLFEYFSETQRNKGNFPGRFSGRQFSNSRSEMNVSTLELGDSALYLCASSWRGQDLYGYTFGSGTRLTVV.

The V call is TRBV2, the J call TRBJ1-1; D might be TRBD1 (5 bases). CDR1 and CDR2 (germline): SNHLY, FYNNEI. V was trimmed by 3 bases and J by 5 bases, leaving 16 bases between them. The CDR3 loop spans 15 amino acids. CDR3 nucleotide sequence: TGTGCCAGCAGTGATTGGGCCAGGGCCGGAACTGAAGCTTTCTTT. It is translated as CASSDWARAGTEAFF.